This T cell receptor (beta chain) was retrieved from a study of blood T cells in healthy people across ages. Study in general: Through template switching, about one barcoded beta molecule was captured per two T cells, as measured in model experiments.

This clonotype was observed at least ten times. The CDR3 consists of 16 residues. V gave up 0 bases and J gave up 4 bases; unmatched junction bases: 5. CDR1 SGHDN and CDR2 FVKESK come from the germline V gene. Together with a sample-barcoded 5' primer, a J-beta primer mix was included in a second PCR lasting roughly 6 to 12 cycles. A single record per CDR3 protein comes from TCRdb applying MiXCR to the 5' RACE reads. The table has approximately 800,000 distinct CDR3 sequences, approximately 25% seen once. This sample also belongs to another study, concerning T cells of mothers and their children.

This receptor was identified in a boy between 5 and 17 years old in good health. The chain recombines TRBV14 with TRBJ2-4; 8 nucleotides align to TRBD2. The specimen sequenced was blood. This chain's CDR3 is CASSQDQIAGKNIQYF. CDR3 DNA sequence: TGTGCCAGCAGCCAAGATCAGATAGCGGGGAAAAACATTCAGTACTTC.